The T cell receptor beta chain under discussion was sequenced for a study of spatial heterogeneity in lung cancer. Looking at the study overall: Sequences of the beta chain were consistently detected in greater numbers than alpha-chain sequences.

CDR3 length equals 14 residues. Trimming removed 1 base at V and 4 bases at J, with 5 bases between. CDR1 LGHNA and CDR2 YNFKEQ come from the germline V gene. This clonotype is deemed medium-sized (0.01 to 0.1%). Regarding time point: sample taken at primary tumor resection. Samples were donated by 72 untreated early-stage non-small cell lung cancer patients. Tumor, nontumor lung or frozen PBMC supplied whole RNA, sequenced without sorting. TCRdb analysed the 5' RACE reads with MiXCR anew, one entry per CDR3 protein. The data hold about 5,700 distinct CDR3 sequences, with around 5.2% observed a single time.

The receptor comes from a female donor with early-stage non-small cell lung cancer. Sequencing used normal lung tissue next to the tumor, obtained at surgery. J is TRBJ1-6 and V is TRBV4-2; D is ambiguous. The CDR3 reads CASSQGQYNSPLHF. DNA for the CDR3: TGTGCCAGCAGCCAAGGACAATATAATTCACCCCTCCACTTT.